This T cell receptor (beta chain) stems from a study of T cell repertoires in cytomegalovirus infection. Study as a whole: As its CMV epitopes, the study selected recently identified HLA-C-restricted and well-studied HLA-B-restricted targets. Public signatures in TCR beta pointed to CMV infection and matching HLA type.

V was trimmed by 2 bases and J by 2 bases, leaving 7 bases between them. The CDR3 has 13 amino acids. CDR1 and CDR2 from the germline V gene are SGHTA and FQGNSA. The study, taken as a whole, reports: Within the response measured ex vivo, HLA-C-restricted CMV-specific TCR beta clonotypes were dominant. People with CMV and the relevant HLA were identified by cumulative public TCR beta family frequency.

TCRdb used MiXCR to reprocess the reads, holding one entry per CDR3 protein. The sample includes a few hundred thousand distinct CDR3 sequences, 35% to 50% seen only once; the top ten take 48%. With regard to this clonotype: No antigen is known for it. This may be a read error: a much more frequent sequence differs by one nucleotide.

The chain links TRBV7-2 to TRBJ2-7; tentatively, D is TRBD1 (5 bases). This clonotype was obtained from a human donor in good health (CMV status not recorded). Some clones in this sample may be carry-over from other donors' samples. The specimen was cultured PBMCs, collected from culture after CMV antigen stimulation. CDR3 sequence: CASSLYRTYEQYF. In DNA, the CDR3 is TGTGCCAGCAGCTTATACAGGACCTACGAGCAGTACTTC.